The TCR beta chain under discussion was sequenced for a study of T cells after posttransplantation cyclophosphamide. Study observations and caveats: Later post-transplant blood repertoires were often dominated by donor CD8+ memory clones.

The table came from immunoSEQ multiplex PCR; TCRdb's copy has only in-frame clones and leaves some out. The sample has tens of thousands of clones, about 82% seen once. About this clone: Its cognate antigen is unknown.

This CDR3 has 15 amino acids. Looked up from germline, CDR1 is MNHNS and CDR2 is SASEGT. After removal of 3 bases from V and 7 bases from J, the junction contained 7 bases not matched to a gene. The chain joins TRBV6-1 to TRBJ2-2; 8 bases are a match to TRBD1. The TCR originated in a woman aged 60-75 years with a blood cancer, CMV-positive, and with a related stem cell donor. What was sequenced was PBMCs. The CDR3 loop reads CASSENRGIGGELFF. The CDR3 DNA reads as TGTGCCAGCAGTGAGAACAGGGGGATTGGCGGGGAGCTGTTTTTT.